Each of the 9 T cell receptor beta chains below was sequenced from the same sample in a study of siplizumab effects on memory and regulatory T cells. Produced via immunoSEQ multiplex PCR; TCRdb's table is partial and in-frame only. The table lists over 100,000 clones, 92% of them singletons, with roughly 1.1% in the top ten. The sequenced sample was CD4+ T cells sorted from blood. The receptors here all came from a human donor in good health.

J is TRBJ2-2 and V is TRBV9; D possibly corresponds to TRBD1 (6 bases). The CDR3 loop spans 16 amino acids. V lost 0 bases and J lost 2, with 11 bases in between. Germline V gives CDR1 SGDLS, CDR2 YYNGEE. The CDR3 reads CASSVGGDTNTGELFF. The CDR3 DNA reads TGTGCCAGCAGCGTAGGAGGGGACACAAACACCGGGGAGCTGTTTTTT.

The chain recombines TRBV5-1 with TRBJ2-2, with D unresolved. Germline-derived CDR1 and CDR2 are SGHRS and YFSETQ. The ends were cut back, 3 bases at V and 4 bases at J, with 4 bases in the middle. The CDR3 consists of 12 residues. For the CDR3, the DNA is TGCGCCAGCAGCTACACCACCGGGGAGCTGTTTTTT. It translates to CASSYTTGELFF.

The CDR3 reads CASSLGSDYEQYF. The CDR3 region has the DNA TGTGCCAGCAGCTTAGGATCAGACTACGAGCAGTACTTC. The V and J genes are TRBV7-8 and TRBJ2-7, with D uncertain. The length of the CDR3 is 13 residues. Germline V CDR1 and CDR2: SGHVS, FQNEAQ. V shed 1 base and J shed 3 bases, with 7 bases lying between them.

V and J are TRBV11-2 and TRBJ1-6; D remains ambiguous. This CDR3 has 15 amino acids. Germline V lookup: CDR1 SGHAT, CDR2 FQNNGV. Trimming removed 0 bases at V and 10 bases at J, with 13 bases between. CDR3 nucleotide sequence: TGTGCCAGCAGCTTAGACGGCGGGGTATACTCACCCCTCCACTTT. Translation gives CASSLDGGVYSPLHF.

The chain links TRBV28 to TRBJ2-5; weak D call: TRBD2 (5 bases). Germline V lookup: CDR1 MDHEN, CDR2 SYDVKM. The CDR3 has 12 amino acids. Trimming removed 10 bases from V and 5 bases from J, with 14 bases in between. CDR3 residues: CANRGFQETQYF. The CDR3 DNA follows: TGTGCCAATCGGGGTTTTCAGGAGACCCAGTACTTC.

The V call is TRBV10-1, the J call TRBJ1-1; D is ambiguous. Germline CDR1 and CDR2: WNHNN and SYGVQD (reference sequence). There are 15 residues in the CDR3. V was trimmed by 5 bases and J by 3 bases, leaving 16 bases between them. Written as DNA, the CDR3 is TGCGCCAGCAGTCCTCGGCATCTAGGCGACACTGAAGCTTTCTTT. Protein: CASSPRHLGDTEAFF.

This clone was seen a handful of times. The chain carries TRBV5-4 and TRBJ2-7; 7 bases match TRBD1. After removal of 4 bases from V and 2 bases from J, the junction contained 12 bases not matched to a gene. The CDR3 is made up of 16 amino acids. CDR1 is SGHNT, CDR2 YYREEE, per germline (reference sequence). The CDR3 reads CASSPRNRGPTYEQYF. The CDR3, as DNA: TGTGCCAGCAGCCCTAGAAACAGGGGCCCAACCTACGAGCAGTACTTC.

DNA of the CDR3: TGTGCCAGCTCACCGACTAGCGGGCCTAACACCGGGGAGCTGTTTTTT. It specifies CASSPTSGPNTGELFF. V usage is TRBV18 and J usage is TRBJ2-2; TRBD2 matches 10 bases. CDR1 and CDR2 (germline): KGHSH, LQKENI. CDR3 size: 16 residues. The V gene end was trimmed by 3 bases and the J gene end by 2 bases; junction bases not matched to a gene: 3.

This chain uses TRBV7-8 with TRBJ1-1; D is possibly TRBD1 (6 bases). Germline CDR1 reads SGHVS; CDR2 reads FQNEAQ. There are 15 residues in the CDR3. Trimming shortened V by 0 bases and J by 0 bases, and 8 bases separated the two germline ends. As DNA, the CDR3 is TGTGCCAGCAGCTTAGCAGGACAGTTGAACACTGAAGCTTTCTTT. Protein product: CASSLAGQLNTEAFF.